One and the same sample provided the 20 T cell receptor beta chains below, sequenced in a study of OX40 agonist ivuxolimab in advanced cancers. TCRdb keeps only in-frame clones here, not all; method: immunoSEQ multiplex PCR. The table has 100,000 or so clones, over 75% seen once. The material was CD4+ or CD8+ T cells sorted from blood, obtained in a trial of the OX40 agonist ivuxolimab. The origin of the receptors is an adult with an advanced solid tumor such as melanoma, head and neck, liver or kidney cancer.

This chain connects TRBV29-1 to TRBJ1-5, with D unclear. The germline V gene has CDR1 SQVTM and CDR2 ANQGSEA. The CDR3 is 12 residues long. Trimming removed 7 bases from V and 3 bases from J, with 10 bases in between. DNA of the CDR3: TGCAGCGAGGGAGAAAACAATCAGCCCCAGCATTTT. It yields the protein CSEGENNQPQHF.

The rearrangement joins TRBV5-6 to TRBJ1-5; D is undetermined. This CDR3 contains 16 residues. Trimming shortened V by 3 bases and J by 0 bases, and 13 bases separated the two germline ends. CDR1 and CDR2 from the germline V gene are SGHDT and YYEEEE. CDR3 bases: TGTGCCAGCAGCTACGGGCCGACGAATAGCAATCAGCCCCAGCATTTT. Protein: CASSYGPTNSNQPQHF.

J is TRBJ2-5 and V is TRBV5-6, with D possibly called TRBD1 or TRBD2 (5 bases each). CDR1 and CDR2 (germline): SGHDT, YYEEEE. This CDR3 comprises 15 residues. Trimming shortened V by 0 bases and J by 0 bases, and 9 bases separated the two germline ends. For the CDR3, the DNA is TGTGCCAGCAGCTTGGACGGGACGTACCAAGAGACCCAGTACTTC. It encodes CASSLDGTYQETQYF.

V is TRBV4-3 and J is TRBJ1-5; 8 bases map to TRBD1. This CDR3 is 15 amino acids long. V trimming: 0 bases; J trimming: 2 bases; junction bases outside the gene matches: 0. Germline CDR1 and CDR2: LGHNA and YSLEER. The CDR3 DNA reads TGCGCCAGCAGCCAAGAGACAGGGGGCAATCAGCCCCAGCATTTT. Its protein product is CASSQETGGNQPQHF.

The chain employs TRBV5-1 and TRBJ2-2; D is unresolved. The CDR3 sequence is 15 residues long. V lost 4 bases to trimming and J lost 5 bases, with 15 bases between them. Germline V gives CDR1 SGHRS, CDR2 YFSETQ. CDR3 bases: TGCGCCAGCAGCCCGTCAAGGGATTGGACCGGGGAGCTGTTTTTT. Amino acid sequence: CASSPSRDWTGELFF.

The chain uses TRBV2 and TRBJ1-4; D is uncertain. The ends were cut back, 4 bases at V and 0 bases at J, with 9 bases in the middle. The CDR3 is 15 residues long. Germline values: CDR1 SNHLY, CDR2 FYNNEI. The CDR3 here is CASSADRTTNEKLFF. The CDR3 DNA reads TGTGCCAGCAGTGCGGACCGGACAACTAATGAAAAACTGTTTTTT.

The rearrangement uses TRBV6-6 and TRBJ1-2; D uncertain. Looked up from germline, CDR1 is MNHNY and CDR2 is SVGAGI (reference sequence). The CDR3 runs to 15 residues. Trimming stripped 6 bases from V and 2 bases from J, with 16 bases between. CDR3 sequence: CASSQPAAENYGYTF. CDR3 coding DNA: TGTGCCAGCAGCCAGCCGGCGGCAGAGAACTATGGCTACACCTTC.

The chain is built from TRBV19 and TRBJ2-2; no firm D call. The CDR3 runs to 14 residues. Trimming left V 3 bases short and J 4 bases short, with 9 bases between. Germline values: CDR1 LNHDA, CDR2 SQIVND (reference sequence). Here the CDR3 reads CASSIAEFTGELFF. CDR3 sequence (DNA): TGTGCCAGTAGTATTGCGGAGTTCACCGGGGAGCTGTTTTTT.

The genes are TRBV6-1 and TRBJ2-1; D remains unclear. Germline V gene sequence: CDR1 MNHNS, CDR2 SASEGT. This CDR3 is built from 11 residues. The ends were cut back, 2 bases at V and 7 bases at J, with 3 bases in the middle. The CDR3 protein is CASSEPNEQFF. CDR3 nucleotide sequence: TGTGCCAGCAGTGAACCAAATGAGCAGTTCTTC.

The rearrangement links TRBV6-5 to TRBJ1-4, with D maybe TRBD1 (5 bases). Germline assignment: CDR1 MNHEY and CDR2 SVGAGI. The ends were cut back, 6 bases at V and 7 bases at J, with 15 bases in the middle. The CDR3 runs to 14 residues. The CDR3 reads CASSPGGGIEKLFF. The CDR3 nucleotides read TGTGCCAGCAGCCCCGGGGGGGGGATTGAAAAACTGTTTTTT.

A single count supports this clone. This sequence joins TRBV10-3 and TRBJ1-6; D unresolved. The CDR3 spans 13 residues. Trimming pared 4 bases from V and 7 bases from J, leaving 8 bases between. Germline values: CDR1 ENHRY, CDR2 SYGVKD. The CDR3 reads CAISGQENSPLHF. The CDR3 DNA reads TGTGCCATCAGTGGTCAAGAAAATTCACCCCTCCACTTT.

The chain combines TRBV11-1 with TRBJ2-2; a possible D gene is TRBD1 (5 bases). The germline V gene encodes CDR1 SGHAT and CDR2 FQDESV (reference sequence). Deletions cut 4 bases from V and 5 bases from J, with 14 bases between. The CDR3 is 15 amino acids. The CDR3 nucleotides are TGTGCCAGCAGCTCCCGTGCAAGGGGAACCGGGGAGCTGTTTTTT. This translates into CASSSRARGTGELFF.

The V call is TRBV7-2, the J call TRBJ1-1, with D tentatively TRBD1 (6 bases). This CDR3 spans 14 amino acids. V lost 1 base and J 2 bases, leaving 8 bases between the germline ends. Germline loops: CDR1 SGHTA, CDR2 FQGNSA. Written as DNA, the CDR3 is TGTGCCAGCAGCTTAGGGACAGCCAACACTGAAGCTTTCTTT. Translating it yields CASSLGTANTEAFF.

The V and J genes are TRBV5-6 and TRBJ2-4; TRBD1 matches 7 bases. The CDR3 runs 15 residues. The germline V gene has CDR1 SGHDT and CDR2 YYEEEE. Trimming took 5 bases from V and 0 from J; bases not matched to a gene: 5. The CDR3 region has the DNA TGTGCCAGCAGGATAGGGGGCATAGCCAAAAACATTCAGTACTTC. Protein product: CASRIGGIAKNIQYF.

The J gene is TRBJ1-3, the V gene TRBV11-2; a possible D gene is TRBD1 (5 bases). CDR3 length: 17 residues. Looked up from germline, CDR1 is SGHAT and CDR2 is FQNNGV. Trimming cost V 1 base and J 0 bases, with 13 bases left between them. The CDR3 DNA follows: TGTGCCAGCAGCTTAGCCCCAGGGTTACACTCTGGAAACACCATATATTTT. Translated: CASSLAPGLHSGNTIYF.

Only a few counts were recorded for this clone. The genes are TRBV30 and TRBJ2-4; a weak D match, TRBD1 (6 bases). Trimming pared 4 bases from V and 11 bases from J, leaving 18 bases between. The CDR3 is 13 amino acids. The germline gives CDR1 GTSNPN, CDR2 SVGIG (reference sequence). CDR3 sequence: CAWKGRYRDLQYF. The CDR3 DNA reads TGTGCCTGGAAAGGAAGGTACAGGGACCTTCAGTACTTC.

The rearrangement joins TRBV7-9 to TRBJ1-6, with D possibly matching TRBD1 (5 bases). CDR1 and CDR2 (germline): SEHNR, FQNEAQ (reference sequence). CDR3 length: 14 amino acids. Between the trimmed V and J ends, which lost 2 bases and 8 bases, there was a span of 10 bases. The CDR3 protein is CASSLPGIDSPLHF. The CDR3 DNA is TGTGCCAGCAGCTTACCAGGGATTGATTCACCCCTCCACTTT.

DNA of the CDR3: TGTGCCTGGAGGGATCAGGGGTCGGCCTACGAGCAGTACTTC. This sequence encodes CAWRDQGSAYEQYF. The chain is built from TRBV30 and TRBJ2-7; tentatively, D is TRBD1 (6 bases). Germline loops: CDR1 GTSNPN, CDR2 SVGIG (reference sequence). The CDR3 is made up of 14 amino acids. V lost 3 bases and J lost 2, with 14 bases in between.

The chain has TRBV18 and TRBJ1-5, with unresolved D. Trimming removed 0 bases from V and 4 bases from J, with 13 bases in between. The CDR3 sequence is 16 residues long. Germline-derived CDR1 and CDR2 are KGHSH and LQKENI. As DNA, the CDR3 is TGTGCCAGCTCACCACCGCCAAATACGGGGAATCAGCCCCAGCATTTT. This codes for CASSPPPNTGNQPQHF.

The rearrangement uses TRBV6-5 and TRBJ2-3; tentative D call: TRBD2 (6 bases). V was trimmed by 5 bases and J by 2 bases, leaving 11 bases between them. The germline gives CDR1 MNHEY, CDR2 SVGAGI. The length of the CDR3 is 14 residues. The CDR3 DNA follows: TGTGCCAGCAGTGTAGCGGTCCTCACAGATACGCAGTATTTT. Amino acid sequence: CASSVAVLTDTQYF.